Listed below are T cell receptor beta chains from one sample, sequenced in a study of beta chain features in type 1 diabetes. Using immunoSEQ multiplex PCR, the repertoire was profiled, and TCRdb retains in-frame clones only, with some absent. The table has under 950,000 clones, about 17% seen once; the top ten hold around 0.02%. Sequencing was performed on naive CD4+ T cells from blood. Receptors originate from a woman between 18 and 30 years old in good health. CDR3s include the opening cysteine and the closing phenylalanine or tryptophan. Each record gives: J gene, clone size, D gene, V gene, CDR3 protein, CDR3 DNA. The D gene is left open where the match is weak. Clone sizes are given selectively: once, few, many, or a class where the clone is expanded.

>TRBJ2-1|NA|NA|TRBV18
CASSSYRASSSYNEQFF
TGTGCCAGCTCATCATACAGGGCCTCCAGCTCCTACAATGAGCAGTTCTTC
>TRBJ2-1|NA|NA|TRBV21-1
CASSKEDAVPYNEQFF
TGTGCCAGCAGCAAAGAGGACGCGGTTCCCTACAATGAGCAGTTCTTC
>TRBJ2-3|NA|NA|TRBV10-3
CAISAGTESTDTQYF
TGTGCCATCAGCGCCGGCACGGAAAGCACAGATACGCAGTATTTT
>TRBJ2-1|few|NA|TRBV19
CASSIGAGFYNEQFF
TGTGCCAGTAGTATAGGGGCGGGCTTCTACAATGAGCAGTTCTTC
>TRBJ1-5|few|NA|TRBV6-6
CASREDRRNQPQHF
TGTGCCAGCAGAGAAGACAGGAGGAATCAGCCCCAGCATTTT
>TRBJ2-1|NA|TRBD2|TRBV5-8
CASSLSGGNEQFF
TGTGCCAGCAGTCTGTCGGGGGGCAATGAGCAGTTCTTC
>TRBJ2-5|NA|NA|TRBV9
CASSVGGGISQETQYF
TGTGCCAGCAGCGTAGGTGGGGGCATTTCTCAAGAGACCCAGTACTTC
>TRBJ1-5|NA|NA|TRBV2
CASSPQGNQPQHF
TGTGCCAGCAGCCCCCAGGGGAATCAGCCCCAGCATTTT
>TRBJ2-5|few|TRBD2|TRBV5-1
CASSPRLAGWVETQYF
TGCGCCAGCAGCCCCCGACTAGCGGGATGGGTAGAGACCCAGTACTTC
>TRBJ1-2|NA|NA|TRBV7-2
CASSPRTGYGYTF
TGTGCCAGCAGCCCTAGGACGGGATATGGCTACACCTTC
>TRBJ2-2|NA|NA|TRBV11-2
CASSPQLGGNTGELFF
TGTGCCAGCAGCCCCCAGCTGGGGGGGAACACCGGGGAGCTGTTTTTT
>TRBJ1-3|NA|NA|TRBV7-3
CASSLNPGENTIYF
TGTGCCAGCAGCTTAAACCCGGGAGAAAACACCATATATTTT
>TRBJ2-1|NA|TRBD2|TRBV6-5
CASSYPGLGVNEQFF
TGTGCCAGCAGTTACCCGGGACTAGGGGTCAATGAGCAGTTCTTC
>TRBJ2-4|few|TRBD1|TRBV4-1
CASSQQVRGPNIQYF
TGCGCCAGCAGCCAACAAGTTAGGGGGCCAAACATTCAGTACTTC
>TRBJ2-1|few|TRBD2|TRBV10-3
CAIRGAGGDNEQFF
TGTGCCATCAGAGGGGCGGGAGGGGACAATGAGCAGTTCTTC
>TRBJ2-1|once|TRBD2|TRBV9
CASSAPGLAGPREQFF
TGTGCCAGCAGCGCGCCGGGACTAGCGGGACCGCGGGAGCAGTTCTTC
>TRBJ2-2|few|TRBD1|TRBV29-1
CSVAGTGVTGELFF
TGCAGCGTGGCCGGGACAGGGGTCACCGGGGAGCTGTTTTTT
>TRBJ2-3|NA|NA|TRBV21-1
CASSSGKGGESTDTQYF
TGTGCCAGCAGCTCGGGTAAAGGGGGCGAAAGCACAGATACGCAGTATTTT
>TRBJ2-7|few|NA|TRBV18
CASSPQGIGEQYF
TGTGCCAGCTCACCACAGGGGATTGGCGAGCAGTACTTC
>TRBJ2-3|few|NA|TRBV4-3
CASSQDLFYPADTQYF
TGCGCCAGCAGCCAAGATCTATTTTACCCGGCAGATACGCAGTATTTT
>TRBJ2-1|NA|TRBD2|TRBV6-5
CASSGLASNEQFF
TGTGCCAGCAGCGGACTAGCGAGCAATGAGCAGTTCTTC
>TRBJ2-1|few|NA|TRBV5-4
CASSLPNNEQFF
TGTGCCAGCAGCTTACCAAACAATGAGCAGTTCTTC
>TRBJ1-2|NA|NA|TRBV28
CASSLMLTTLAGNSF
TGTGCCAGCAGTTTAATGTTGACCACCCTGGCAGGCAATTCCTTC
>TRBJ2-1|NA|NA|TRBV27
CASSLEGLYNEQFF
TGTGCCAGCAGTTTGGAGGGGCTGTACAATGAGCAGTTCTTC
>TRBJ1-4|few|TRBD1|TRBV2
CASSEQGGASEKLFF
TGTGCCAGCAGTGAGCAAGGGGGCGCTTCTGAAAAACTGTTTTTT
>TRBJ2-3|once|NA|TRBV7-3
CASSLSRRGDDTQYF
TGTGCCAGCAGCTTAAGCCGGCGGGGAGATGATACGCAGTATTTT
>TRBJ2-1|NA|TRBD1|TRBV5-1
CASSRQGSNEQFF
TGCGCCAGCAGCAGACAGGGGAGCAATGAGCAGTTCTTC